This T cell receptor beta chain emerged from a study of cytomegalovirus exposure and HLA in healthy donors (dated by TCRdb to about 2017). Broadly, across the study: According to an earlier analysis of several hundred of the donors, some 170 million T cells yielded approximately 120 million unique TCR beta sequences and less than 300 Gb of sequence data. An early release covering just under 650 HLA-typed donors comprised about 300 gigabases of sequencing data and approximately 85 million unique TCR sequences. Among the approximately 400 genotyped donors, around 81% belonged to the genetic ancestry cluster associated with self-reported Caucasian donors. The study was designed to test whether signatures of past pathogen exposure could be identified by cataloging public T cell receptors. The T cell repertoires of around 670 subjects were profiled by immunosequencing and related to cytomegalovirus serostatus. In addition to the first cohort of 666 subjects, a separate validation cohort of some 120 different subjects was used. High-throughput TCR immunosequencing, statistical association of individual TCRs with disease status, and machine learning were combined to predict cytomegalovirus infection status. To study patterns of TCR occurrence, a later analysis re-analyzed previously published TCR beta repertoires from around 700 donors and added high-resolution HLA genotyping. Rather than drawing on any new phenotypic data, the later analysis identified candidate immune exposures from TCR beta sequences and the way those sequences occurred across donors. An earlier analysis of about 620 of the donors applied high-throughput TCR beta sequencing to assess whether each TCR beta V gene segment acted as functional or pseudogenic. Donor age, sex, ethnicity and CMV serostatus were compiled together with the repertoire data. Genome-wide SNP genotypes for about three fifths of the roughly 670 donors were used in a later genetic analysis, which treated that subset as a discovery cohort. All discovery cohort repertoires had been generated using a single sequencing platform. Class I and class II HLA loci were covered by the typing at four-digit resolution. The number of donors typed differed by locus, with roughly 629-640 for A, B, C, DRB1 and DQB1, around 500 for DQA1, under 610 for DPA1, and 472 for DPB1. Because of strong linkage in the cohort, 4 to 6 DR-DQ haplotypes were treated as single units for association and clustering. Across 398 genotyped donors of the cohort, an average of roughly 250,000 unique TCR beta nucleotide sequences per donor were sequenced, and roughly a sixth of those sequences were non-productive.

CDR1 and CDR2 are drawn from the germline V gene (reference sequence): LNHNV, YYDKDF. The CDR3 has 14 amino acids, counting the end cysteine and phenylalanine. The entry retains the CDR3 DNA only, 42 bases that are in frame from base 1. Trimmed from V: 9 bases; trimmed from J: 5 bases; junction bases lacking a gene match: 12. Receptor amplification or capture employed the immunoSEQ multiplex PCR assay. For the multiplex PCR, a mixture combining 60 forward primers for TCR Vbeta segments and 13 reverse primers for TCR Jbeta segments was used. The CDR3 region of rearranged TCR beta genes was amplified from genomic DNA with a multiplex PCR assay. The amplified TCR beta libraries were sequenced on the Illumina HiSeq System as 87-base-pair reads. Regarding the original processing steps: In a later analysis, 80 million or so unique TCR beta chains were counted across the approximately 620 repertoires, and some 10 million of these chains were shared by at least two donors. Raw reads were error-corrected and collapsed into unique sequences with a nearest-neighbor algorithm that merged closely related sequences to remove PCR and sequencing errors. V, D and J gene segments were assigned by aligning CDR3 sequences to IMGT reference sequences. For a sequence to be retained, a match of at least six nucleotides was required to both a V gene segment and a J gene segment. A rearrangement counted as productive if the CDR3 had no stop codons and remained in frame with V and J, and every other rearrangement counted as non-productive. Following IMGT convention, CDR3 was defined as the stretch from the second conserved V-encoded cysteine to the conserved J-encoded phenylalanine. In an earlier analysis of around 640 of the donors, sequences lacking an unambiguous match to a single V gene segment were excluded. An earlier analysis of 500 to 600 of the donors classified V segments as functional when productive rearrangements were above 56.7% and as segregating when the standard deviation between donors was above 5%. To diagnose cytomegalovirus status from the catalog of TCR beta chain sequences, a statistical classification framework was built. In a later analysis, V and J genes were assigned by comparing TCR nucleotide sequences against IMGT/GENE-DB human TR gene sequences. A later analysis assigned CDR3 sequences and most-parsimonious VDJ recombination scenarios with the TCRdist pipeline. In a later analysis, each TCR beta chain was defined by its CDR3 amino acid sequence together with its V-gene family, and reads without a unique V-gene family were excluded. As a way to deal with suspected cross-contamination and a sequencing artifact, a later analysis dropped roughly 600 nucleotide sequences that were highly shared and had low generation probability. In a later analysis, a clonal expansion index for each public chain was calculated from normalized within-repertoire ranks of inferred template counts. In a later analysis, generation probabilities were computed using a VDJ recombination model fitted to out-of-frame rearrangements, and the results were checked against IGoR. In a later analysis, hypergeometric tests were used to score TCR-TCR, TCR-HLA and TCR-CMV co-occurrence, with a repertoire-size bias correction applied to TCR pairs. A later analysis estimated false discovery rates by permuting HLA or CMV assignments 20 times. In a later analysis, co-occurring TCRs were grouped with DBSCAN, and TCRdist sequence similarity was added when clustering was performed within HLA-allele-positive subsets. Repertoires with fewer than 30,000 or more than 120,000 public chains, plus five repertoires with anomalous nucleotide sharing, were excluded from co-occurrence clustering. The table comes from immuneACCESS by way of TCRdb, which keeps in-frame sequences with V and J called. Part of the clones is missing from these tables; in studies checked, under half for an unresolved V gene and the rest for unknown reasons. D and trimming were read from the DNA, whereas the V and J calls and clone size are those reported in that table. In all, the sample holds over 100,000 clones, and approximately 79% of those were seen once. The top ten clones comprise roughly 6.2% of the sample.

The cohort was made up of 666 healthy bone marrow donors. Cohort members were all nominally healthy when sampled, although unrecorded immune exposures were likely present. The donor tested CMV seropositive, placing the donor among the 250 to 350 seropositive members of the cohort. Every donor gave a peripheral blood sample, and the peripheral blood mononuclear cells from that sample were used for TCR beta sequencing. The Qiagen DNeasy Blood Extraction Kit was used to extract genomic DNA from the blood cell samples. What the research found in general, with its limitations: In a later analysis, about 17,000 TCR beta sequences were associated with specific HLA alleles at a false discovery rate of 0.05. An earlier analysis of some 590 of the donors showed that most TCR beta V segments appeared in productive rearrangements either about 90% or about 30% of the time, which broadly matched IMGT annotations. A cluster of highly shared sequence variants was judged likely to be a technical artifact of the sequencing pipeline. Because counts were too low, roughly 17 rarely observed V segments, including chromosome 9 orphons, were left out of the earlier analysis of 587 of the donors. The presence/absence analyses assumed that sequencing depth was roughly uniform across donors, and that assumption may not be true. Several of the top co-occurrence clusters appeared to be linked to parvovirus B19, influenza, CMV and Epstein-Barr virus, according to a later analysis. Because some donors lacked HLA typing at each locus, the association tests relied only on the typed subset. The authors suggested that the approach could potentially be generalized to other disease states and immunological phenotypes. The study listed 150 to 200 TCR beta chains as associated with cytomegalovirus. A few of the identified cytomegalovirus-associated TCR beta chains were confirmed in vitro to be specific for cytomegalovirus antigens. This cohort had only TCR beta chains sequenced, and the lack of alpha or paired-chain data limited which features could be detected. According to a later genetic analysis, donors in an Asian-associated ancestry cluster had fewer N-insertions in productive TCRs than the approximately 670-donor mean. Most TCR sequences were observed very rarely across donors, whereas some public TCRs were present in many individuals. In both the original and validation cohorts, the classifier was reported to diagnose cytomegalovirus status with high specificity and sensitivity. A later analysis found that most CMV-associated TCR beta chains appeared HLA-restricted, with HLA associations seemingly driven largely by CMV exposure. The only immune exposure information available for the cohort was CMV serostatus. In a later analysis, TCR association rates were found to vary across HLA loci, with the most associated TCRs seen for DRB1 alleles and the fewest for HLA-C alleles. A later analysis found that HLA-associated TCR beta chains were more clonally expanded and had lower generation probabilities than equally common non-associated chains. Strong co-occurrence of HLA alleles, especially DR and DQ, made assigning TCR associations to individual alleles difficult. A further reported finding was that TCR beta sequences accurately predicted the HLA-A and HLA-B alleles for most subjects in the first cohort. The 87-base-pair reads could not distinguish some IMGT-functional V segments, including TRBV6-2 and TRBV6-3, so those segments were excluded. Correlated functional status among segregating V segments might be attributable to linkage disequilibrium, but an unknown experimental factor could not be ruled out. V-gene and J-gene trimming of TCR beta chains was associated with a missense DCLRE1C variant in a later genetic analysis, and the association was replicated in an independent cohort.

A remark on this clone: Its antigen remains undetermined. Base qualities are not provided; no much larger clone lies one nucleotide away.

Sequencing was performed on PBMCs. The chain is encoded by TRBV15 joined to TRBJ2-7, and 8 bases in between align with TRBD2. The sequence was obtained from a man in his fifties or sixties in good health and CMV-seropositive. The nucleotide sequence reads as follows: TGTGCCACAAGACTAGCGAAACACGACCACGAGCAGTACTTC. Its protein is CATRLAKHDHEQYF.